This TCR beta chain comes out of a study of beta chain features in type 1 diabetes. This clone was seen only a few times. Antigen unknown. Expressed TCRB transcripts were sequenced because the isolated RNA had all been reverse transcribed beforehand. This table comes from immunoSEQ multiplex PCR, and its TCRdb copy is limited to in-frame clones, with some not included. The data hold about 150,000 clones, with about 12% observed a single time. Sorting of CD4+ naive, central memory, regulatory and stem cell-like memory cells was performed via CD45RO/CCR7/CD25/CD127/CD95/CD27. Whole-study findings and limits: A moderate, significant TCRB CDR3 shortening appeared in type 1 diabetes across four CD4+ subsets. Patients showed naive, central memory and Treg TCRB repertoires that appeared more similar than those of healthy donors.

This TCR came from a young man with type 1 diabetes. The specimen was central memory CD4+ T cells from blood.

CDR3 bases: TGTGCCAGTAGTATTCCTCCGCAGGGGGTCGGCAGTGAAGCTTTCTTT. It codes for CASSIPPQGVGSEAFF. The rearrangement joins TRBV19 to TRBJ1-1, with 7 nucleotides matching TRBD1. V shed 3 bases and J 7 bases; nucleotides not matched to a gene: 14. In germline, CDR1 is LNHDA, CDR2 SQIVND (reference sequence). The CDR3 loop spans 16 amino acids.